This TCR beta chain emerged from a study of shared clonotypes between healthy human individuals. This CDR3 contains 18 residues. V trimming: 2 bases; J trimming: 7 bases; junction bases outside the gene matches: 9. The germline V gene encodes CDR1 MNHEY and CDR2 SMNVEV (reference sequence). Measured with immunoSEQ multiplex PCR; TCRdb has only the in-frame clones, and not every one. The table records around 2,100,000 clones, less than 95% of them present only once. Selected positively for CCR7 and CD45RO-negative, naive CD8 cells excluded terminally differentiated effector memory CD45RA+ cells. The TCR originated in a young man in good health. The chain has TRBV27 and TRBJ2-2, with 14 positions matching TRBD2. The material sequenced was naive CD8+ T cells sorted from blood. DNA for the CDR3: TGTGCCAGCAGTTTAAGACTAGCGGGGGGGCCGCAGGACGGGGAGCTGTTTTTT. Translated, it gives CASSLRLAGGPQDGELFF.